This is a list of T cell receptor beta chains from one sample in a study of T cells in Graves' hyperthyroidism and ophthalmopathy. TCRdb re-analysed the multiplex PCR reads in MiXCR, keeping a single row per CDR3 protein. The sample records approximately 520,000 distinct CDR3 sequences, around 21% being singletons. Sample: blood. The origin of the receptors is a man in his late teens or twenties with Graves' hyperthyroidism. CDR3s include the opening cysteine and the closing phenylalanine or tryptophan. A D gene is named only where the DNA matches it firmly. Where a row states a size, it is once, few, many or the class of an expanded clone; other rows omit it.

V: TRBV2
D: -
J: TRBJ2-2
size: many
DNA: TGTGCCAGCCGTCCCCCCCAGCCCAACACCGGGGAGCTGTTTTTT
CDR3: CASRPPQPNTGELFF

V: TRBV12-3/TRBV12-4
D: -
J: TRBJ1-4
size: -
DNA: TGTGACATCAGTTGCGAAAAACTGTTTTTT
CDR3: CDISCEKLFF

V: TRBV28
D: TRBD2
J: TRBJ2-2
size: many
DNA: TGTGCCAGCACAAGGAGCGGGGGGTGGAACACCGGGGAGCTGTTTTTT
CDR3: CASTRSGGWNTGELFF

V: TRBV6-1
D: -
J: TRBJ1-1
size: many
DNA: TGTGCCAGCGCCTCGGGTCTGAACACTGAAGCTTTCTTT
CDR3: CASASGLNTEAFF

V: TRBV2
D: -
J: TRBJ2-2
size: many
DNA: TGTGCCAGCAGTGATGGGGACACCTCCACCGGGGAGCTGTTTTTT
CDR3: CASSDGDTSTGELFF

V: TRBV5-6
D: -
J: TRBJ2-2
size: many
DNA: TGTGCCAGCAGCGTCGGGATTTGGATCGGGGAGCTGTTTTTT
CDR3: CASSVGIWIGELFF

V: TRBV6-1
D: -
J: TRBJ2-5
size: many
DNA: TGTGCCAGCAGTGAAACGAGTATCGATGGGGAGACCCAGTACTTC
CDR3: CASSETSIDGETQYF

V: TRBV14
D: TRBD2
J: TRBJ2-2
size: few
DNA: TGTGCCAGCAGCCAACCCCCTTGGCGGGGGGGTAACACCGGGGAGCTGTTTTTT
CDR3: CASSQPPWRGGNTGELFF

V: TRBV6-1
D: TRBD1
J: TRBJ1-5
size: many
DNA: TGTGCCAGCAGGACCCCAGGGGGTACGGGTCAGCCCCAGCATTTT
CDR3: CASRTPGGTGQPQHF

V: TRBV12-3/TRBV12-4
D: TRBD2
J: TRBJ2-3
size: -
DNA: TGTGCCAGCAGTTTAGTAGCGGGGGATCCTCGGGATACGCGGTATTTT
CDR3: CASSLVAGDPRDTRYF

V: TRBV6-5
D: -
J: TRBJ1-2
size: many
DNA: TGTGCCAGCAGTTACTCGGCAACAGGGTTTAAAGGAGGCACCTTC
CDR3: CASSYSATGFKGGTF

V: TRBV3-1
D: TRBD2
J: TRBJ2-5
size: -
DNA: TGTGCCAGCAGCCAAGCATTAGCGGGGGCGGAGACCCAGTACTTC
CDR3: CASSQALAGAETQYF

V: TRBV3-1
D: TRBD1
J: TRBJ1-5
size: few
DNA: TGTGCCAGCAGCAGGGACAGTGTCGGCAATCAGCCCCAGCATTTT
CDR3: CASSRDSVGNQPQHF

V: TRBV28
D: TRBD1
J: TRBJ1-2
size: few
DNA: TGTGCCAGCAGTATACCGGGACAGGGCCTCTATGGCTACACCTTC
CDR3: CASSIPGQGLYGYTF

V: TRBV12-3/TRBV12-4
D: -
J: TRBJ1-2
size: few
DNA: TGTGCCAGCAGTTCGTCGGACGGGAAATATGGCTACACCTTC
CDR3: CASSSSDGKYGYTF

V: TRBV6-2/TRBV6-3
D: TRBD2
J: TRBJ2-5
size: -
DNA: TGTGCCAGCAGCGGACTAGCGGGGTATGAGACCCAGTACTTC
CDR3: CASSGLAGYETQYF

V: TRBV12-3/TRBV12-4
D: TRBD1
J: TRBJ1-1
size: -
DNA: TGTGCCAGCGGGGATCCCGGGACAGGGGGACCTGAAGCTTTCTTT
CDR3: CASGDPGTGGPEAFF

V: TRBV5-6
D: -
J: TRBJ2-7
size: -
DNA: TGTGCCAGCAGCTTGGAGGGGCCTGCCAGGGAGCAGTACTTC
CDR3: CASSLEGPAREQYF

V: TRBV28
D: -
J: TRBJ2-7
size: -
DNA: TGTGCCAGCAGTCCTAGTTTTGGAGCCGCCTACGAGCAGTACTTC
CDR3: CASSPSFGAAYEQYF

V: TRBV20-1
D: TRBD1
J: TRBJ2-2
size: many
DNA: TGCAGTGCTGGGGCAGGGGGTTACGGGGAGCTGTTTTTT
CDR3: CSAGAGGYGELFF

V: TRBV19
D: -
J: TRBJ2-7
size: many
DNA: TGTGCCAGTAGTATAGGTGGCCTCACCTACGAGCAGTACTTC
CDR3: CASSIGGLTYEQYF

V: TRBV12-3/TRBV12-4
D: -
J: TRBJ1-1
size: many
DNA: TGTGCCAGCAGAGAAGGGGGGAAGAACACTGAAGCTTTCTTT
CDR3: CASREGGKNTEAFF

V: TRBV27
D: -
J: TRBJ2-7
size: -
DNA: TGTGCCAGCAGGGGACAACGCTACGAGCAGTACTTC
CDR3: CASRGQRYEQYF

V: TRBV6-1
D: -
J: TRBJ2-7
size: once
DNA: TGTGCCAGCAGTGAAAGTAGACTCCTCATTGAGCAGTACTTC
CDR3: CASSESRLLIEQYF

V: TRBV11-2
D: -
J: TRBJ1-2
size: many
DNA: TGTGCCAGCAGCTTAATCGGGACCTCCCGACACTATGGCTACACCTTC
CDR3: CASSLIGTSRHYGYTF

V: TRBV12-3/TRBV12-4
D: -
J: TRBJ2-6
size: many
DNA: TGTGCCAGCAGAGCTCTGTATGGGGCCAACGTCCTGACTTTC
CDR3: CASRALYGANVLTF

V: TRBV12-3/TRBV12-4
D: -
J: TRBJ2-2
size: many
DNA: TGTGCCAGCAGCGCACTGACTGCCTTAATGGGCACCGGGGAGCTGTTTTTT
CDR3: CASSALTALMGTGELFF

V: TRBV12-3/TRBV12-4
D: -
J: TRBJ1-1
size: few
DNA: TGTGCCAGCACCGGGACGGCGAACACTGAAGCTTTCTTT
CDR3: CASTGTANTEAFF

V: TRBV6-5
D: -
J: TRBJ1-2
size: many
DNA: TGTGCCAGCAGTTACTCGGCAGCCGCCTATGGCTACACCTTC
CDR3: CASSYSAAAYGYTF

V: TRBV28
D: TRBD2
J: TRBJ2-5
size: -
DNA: TGTGCCAGCAGTTTGGGACTAGACCAAGAGGCCCAGTACTTC
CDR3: CASSLGLDQEAQYF

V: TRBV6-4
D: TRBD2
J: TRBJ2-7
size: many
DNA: TGTGCCAGCGGTAGACTAGCGGGGGGCTCGGACTCCTACGAGCAGTACTTC
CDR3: CASGRLAGGSDSYEQYF

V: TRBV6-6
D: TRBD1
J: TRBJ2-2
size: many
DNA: TGTGCCAGCAACTCGGACAGGGTGATCGGGGAGCTGTTTTTT
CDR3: CASNSDRVIGELFF

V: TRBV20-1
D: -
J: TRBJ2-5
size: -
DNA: TGCAGTGCTAGAGCGGGGGTCAGGGAGACCCAGTACTTC
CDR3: CSARAGVRETQYF

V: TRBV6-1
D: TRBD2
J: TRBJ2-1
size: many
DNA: TGTGCCAGCAGTGGACTAGCGGGGGTCCCCAATGAGCAGTTCTTC
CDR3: CASSGLAGVPNEQFF

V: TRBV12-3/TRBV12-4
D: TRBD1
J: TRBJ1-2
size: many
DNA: TGTGCCAGCAGTTTAGACAGGGGTAATGGCTACACCTTC
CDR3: CASSLDRGNGYTF

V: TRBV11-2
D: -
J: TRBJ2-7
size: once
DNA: TGTGCCAGCAGCATTTCCGGGACTCCTTACGAGCAGTACTTC
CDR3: CASSISGTPYEQYF

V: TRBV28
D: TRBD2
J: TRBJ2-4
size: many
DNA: TGTGCCAGCAGTTTTACTAGCGGGGGAACAAAGTACTTC
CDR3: CASSFTSGGTKYF

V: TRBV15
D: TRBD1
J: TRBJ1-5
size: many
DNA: TGTGCCACCAGCAGAGGAAGGGGCAGGGGGATCAATCAGCCCCAGCATTTT
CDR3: CATSRGRGRGINQPQHF

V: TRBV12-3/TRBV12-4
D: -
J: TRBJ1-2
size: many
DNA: TGTGCCAGCAGTTTAAGGGATAACTATGGCTACACCTTC
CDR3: CASSLRDNYGYTF

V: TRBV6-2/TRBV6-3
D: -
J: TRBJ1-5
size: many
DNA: TGTGCCAGCAGTTACTCTATCTTGGCAGGGGCTTCCAATCAGCCCCAGCATTTT
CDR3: CASSYSILAGASNQPQHF

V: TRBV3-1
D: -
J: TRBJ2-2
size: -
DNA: TGTGCCAGCAGCCAACCCCCCTGGCTAAAGAACACCGGGGAGCTGTTTTTT
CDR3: CASSQPPWLKNTGELFF

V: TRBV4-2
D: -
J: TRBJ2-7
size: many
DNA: TGTGCCAGCAGCCAAGGATCAGCGCTGAGCTCCTACGAGCAGTACTTC
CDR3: CASSQGSALSSYEQYF

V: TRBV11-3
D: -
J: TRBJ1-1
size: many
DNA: TGTGCCAGCAGCTTTAGACGGTCGGACACTGAAGCTTTCTTT
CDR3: CASSFRRSDTEAFF

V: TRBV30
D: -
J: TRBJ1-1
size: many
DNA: TGTGCCTGGGGACACCACTACTGGAACACTGAAGCTTTCTTT
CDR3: CAWGHHYWNTEAFF

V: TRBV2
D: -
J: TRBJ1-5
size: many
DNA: TGTGCCAGCAGGAGGGGGGGAGGCAATCAGCCCCAGCATTTT
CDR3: CASRRGGGNQPQHF

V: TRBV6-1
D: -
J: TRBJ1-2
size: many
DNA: TGTGCCAGCACCGATAACTGGATCCACTATGGCTACACCTTC
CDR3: CASTDNWIHYGYTF

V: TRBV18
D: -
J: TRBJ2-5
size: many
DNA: TGTGCCAGCGCTCCGGGGCTACAAGAGACCCAGTACTTC
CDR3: CASAPGLQETQYF

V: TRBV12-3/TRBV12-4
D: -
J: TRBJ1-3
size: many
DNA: TGTGCCAGCAGTTCCACGGACGGAAACACCATATATTTT
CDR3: CASSSTDGNTIYF

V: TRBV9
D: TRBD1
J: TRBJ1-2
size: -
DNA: TGTGCCAGCAGCGTAGGGACAGGGACTAGTGGCTACACCTTC
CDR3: CASSVGTGTSGYTF

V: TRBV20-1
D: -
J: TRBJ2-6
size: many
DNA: TGCAGTGCTAGAACCGGGGCCAACGTCCTGACTTTC
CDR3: CSARTGANVLTF

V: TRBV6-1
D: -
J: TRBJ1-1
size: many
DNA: TGTGCCAGCCAGGAAATCGGGAACCAGCGACTCGGGAACACTGAAGCTTTCTTT
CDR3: CASQEIGNQRLGNTEAFF

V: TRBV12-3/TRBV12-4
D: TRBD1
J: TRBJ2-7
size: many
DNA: TGTGCCAGCAGTTACAGGGGGAGCTCCTACGAGCAGTACTTC
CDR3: CASSYRGSSYEQYF

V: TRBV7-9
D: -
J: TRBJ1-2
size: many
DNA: TGTGCCAGCAGCTTAGCGGGGGAGGGCTATGGCTACACCTTC
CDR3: CASSLAGEGYGYTF

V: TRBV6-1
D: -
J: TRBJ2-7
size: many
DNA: TGTGCCAGCAGTGGACTTCGGGCCCAAAAGCCGTACTTC
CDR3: CASSGLRAQKPYF

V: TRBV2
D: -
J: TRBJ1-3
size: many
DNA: TGTGCCAGCAGTGAACGTAGAGGGGTCACCTCTGGAAACACCATATATTTT
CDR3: CASSERRGVTSGNTIYF

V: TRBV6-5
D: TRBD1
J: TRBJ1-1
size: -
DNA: TGTGCCAGCAGTTCCCGCGGACAGGGGCAATTCACTGAAGCTTTCTTT
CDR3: CASSSRGQGQFTEAFF

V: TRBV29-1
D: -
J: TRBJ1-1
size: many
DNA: TGCAGCGTTGTAACTCAGATGAACACTGAAGCTTTCTTT
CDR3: CSVVTQMNTEAFF

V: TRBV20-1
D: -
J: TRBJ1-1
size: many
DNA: TGCAGTGCTAGAGGAGTCAGGCGGAACACTGAAGCTTTCTTT
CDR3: CSARGVRRNTEAFF

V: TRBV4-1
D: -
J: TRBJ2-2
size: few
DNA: TGCGCCAGCAGCCAAGATAACGGGGGTACCGGGGAGCTGTTTTTT
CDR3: CASSQDNGGTGELFF

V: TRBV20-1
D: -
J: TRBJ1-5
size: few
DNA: TGCAGTGCTAGCCGCGGAGGGGGTGGGAATCAGCCCCAGCATTTT
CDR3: CSASRGGGGNQPQHF